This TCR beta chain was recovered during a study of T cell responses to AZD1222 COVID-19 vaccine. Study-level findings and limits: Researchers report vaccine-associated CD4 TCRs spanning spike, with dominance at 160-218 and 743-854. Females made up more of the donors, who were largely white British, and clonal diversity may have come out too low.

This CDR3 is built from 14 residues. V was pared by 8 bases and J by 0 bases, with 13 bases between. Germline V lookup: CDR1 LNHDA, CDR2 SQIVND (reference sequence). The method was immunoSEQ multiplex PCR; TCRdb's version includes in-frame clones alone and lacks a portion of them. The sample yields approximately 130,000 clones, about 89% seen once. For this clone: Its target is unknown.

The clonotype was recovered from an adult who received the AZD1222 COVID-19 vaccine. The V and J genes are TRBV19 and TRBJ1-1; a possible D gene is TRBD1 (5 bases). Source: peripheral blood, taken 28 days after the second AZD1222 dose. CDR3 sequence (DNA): TGTGCCAGTCCAAGCGGGACGGTGAACACTGAAGCTTTCTTT. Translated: CASPSGTVNTEAFF.